Shown below are 5 T cell receptor beta chains from a single sample sequenced in a study of pediatric ulcerative colitis. During colonoscopy, one to two rectal pinch biopsies were collected. Produced via immunoSEQ multiplex PCR; TCRdb's table is partial and in-frame only. In the table there are roughly 49,000 clones, about 79% of which are singletons. The sequencing sample was made of gut tissue. These receptors came from a girl aged 10-17 years with moderate ulcerative colitis.

The chain is built from TRBV9 and TRBJ1-1; D is unclear. CDR1 and CDR2 from the germline V gene are SGDLS and YYNGEE. The V end lost 7 bases, the J end lost 1 base, and 17 bases lay between the germline ends. The CDR3 has 15 residues. The CDR3 nucleotides are TGTGCCAGCGGGTTTCTCGAGCGGAAGAACACTGAAGCTTTCTTT. Residues: CASGFLERKNTEAFF.

The V gene is TRBV27, the J gene TRBJ2-1, with D possibly matching TRBD2 (5 bases). Germline V lookup: CDR1 MNHEY, CDR2 SMNVEV (reference sequence). CDR3 length equals 11 residues. Trimming pared 8 bases from V and 9 bases from J, leaving 11 bases between. Here the CDR3 reads CASATEGEQFF. The CDR3 nucleotides are TGTGCCAGCGCAACCGAGGGTGAGCAGTTCTTC.

This clone has a handful of counts. This chain joins TRBV10-1 and TRBJ1-2, with D maybe TRBD1 (5 bases). Germline V lookup: CDR1 WNHNN, CDR2 SYGVQD (reference sequence). The CDR3 covers 13 residues. V was cut by 4 bases and J by 7 bases, with 13 bases left in between. The CDR3 spells CASSVERGTGYTF. CDR3 coding DNA: TGCGCCAGCAGTGTGGAAAGGGGCACTGGCTACACCTTC.

V is TRBV19 and J is TRBJ1-5; D ambiguous. Germline lookup yields CDR1 LNHDA and CDR2 SQIVND (reference sequence). The CDR3 covers 13 residues. The V end lost 10 bases, the J end lost 2 bases, and 12 bases lay between the germline ends. The CDR3 loop reads CATWGVRNQPQHF. The CDR3, as DNA: TGTGCCACCTGGGGTGTTCGCAATCAGCCCCAGCATTTT.

This clone was found a few times. This sequence joins TRBV7-9 and TRBJ2-7, with D perhaps TRBD1 (6 bases). V lost 4 bases, J lost 2 bases, and 12 bases lay in between. The germline CDR1 and CDR2 sequences are SEHNR and FQNEAQ (reference sequence). The CDR3 is 14 residues long. The CDR3 protein is CASSYRTEPYEQYF. CDR3 nucleotide sequence: TGTGCCAGCAGCTACCGGACAGAGCCCTACGAGCAGTACTTC. Full variable domain (missing parts from reference TRBV7-9 and TRBJ2-7): DTGVSQNPRHKITKRGQNVTFRCDPISEHNRLYWYRQTLGQGPEFLTYFQNEAQLEKSRLLSDRFSAERPKGSFSTLEIQRTEQGDSAMYLCASSYRTEPYEQYFGPGTRLTVT.